The clone carrying this T cell receptor beta chain was observed a handful of times. This sample was taken from a study of T cell changes during pregnancy in multiple sclerosis. Method: immunoSEQ multiplex PCR; TCRdb's copy keeps in-frame clones and lacks some. The sample yields roughly 80,000 clones, 93% seen once. CDR3 size: 16 residues. Trimming pared 0 bases from V and 0 bases from J, leaving 12 bases between. Germline values: CDR1 SGHKS, CDR2 YYEKEE (reference sequence). The chain links TRBV5-5 to TRBJ1-1; unclear D gene. This TCR was recovered from a female donor with multiple sclerosis, enrolled in a pregnancy study. Material: peripheral blood, obtained in the second trimester of pregnancy. For the CDR3, the DNA is TGTGCCAGCAGCTTGGTGCACAGTAGAGTGAACACTGAAGCTTTCTTT. Its translation: CASSLVHSRVNTEAFF. Complete variable domain (other parts from reference TRBV5-5 and TRBJ1-1): DAGVTQSPTHLIKTRGQQVTLRCSPISGHKSVSWYQQVLGQGPQFIFQYYEKEERGRGNFPDRFSARQFPNYSSELNVNALLLGDSALYLCASSLVHSRVNTEAFFGQGTRLTVV.